This passage covers 22 T cell receptor beta chains from one sample sequenced in a study of CD8 T cells in ankylosing spondylitis. No cognate antigen is known for these TCRs. One entry per CDR3 protein results from TCRdb running MiXCR on the 5' RACE reads. The sample gives hundreds of thousands of distinct CDR3 sequences, approximately 10% of which show up once; more than 0.5% is in the top ten. Regarding the study as a whole: Several highly homologous variants made up a TCR beta motif, and this motif appeared characteristic of ankylosing spondylitis blood.

Sequenced input: blood, either unsorted or a sorted T cell fraction (not recorded which). The receptor set was obtained from a male donor with ankylosing spondylitis.

This clonotype was seen more than once but under ten times. The gene calls are TRBV9 and TRBJ1-5; 9 positions agree with TRBD1. V lost 0 bases to trimming and J lost 7 bases; unmatched junction nucleotides: 5. Germline V CDR1 and CDR2: SGDLS, YYNGEE. The CDR3 sequence is 15 residues long. The CDR3 protein is CASSVGGQGGQPQHF. The CDR3 DNA reads TGTGCCAGCAGCGTAGGGGGACAGGGAGGACAGCCCCAGCATTTT.

This clonotype was seen a few times. The J gene is TRBJ1-4, the V gene TRBV12-3 or TRBV12-4, with D uncertain. The CDR3 is 13 residues long. With 5 bases removed from V and 8 bases from J, the gap between germline ends came to 12 bases. Here the CDR3 reads CASSGVSGEKLFF. CDR3 nucleotide sequence: TGTGCCAGCAGTGGGGTTAGTGGCGAAAAACTGTTTTTT.

This clonotype was seen a few times. V and J are TRBV5-6 and TRBJ1-2; no reliable D call. V was pared by 0 bases and J by 2 bases, with 17 bases between. This CDR3 region has 17 residues. Per the germline V gene, CDR1 is SGHDT and CDR2 is YYEEEE. CDR3 nucleotide sequence: TGTGCCAGCAGCTTGGAGGGTAGAGGGTATGGGAACTATGGCTACACCTTC. It codes for CASSLEGRGYGNYGYTF.

This clonotype was counted at least ten times. CDR3 DNA: TGCGCCAGCAGCTTGGCCGGAGGGACCCAAGAGACCCAGTACTTC. Its translation is CASSLAGGTQETQYF. The gene calls are TRBV5-1 and TRBJ2-5, with D tentatively TRBD2 (6 bases). In germline, CDR1 is SGHRS, CDR2 YFSETQ. The V end was cut by 0 bases, the J end by 1 base, with 10 bases between. The CDR3 contains 15 residues.

Ten or more counts support this clonotype. The rearrangement joins TRBV5-1 to TRBJ2-1, with D unclear. This CDR3 region has 12 residues. Trimming removed 4 bases from V and 8 bases from J, with 10 bases in between. The germline CDR1 and CDR2 sequences are SGHRS and YFSETQ. As DNA, the CDR3 is TGCGCCAGCAGCCCCGACTTCCATGAGCAGTTCTTC. Residues: CASSPDFHEQFF.

This clonotype was seen a handful of times. This chain links TRBV12-3 or TRBV12-4 with TRBJ1-4, with a tentative D call TRBD1 (6 bases). Between the trimmed V and J ends, which lost 5 bases and 8 bases, there was a span of 15 bases. This CDR3 spans 14 amino acids. The CDR3 nucleotides read TGTGCCAGCAGTCGGGACACCTTAGCAGAAAAACTGTTTTTT. Encoded protein: CASSRDTLAEKLFF.

This chain uses TRBV7-2 with TRBJ2-3; the match to TRBD1 covers 8 bases. The CDR3 totals 14 residues. J gave up 3 bases and V 4 bases, and 3 bases lay outside the gene matches. From germline, CDR1 is SGHTA and CDR2 FQGNSA. CDR3 DNA: TGTGCCAGCAGCTCACAGGGGGTGACAGATACGCAGTATTTT. Encoded protein: CASSSQGVTDTQYF.

This clonotype was counted many times. The V and J genes are TRBV5-6 and TRBJ2-2; D is tentatively TRBD1 or TRBD2 (5 bases each). The CDR3 length is 15 residues. CDR1 and CDR2 (germline): SGHDT, YYEEEE. The V and J ends lost 4 bases and 2 bases respectively, with 12 bases between them. The CDR3 here is CASSLLGVNTGELFF. The CDR3 DNA follows: TGTGCCAGCAGCCTCCTGGGGGTTAACACCGGGGAGCTGTTTTTT.

The V call is TRBV12-3 or TRBV12-4, the J call TRBJ1-2, with D maybe TRBD1 (6 bases). V lost 1 base to trimming and J lost 7 bases, with 16 bases between them. This CDR3 is 15 amino acids long. CDR3 in amino acids: CASSLVRRGSGGYTF. The CDR3 DNA is TGTGCCAGCAGTTTAGTTCGCAGGGGCAGCGGTGGCTACACCTTC.

This clonotype has ten or more counts. The gene calls are TRBV6-4 and TRBJ1-5, with a tentative D call TRBD1 (6 bases). The germline CDR1 and CDR2 sequences are MRHNA and SNTAGT. The V end was cut by 3 bases, the J end by 4 bases, with 10 bases between. This CDR3 region has 14 residues. The CDR3 DNA reads as TGTGCCAGCAGTGAACAGGGAGGGAATCAGCCCCAGCATTTT. It translates to CASSEQGGNQPQHF.

This clonotype was seen repeatedly, ten times or more. The chain carries TRBV20-1 and TRBJ2-6; D not resolved. Trimming removed 6 bases from V and 0 bases from J, with 12 bases in between. The CDR3 is 15 residues long. CDR1 and CDR2 (germline): DFQATT, SNEGSKA (reference sequence). The CDR3 region is CSAPPAPSGANVLTF. The DNA for the CDR3 is TGCAGTGCGCCCCCAGCGCCCTCTGGGGCCAACGTCCTGACTTTC.

The chain joins TRBV7-2 to TRBJ1-2; tentative D call: TRBD1 (6 bases). With 5 bases removed from V and 4 bases from J, the gap between germline ends came to 11 bases. The CDR3 totals 13 residues. The germline gives CDR1 SGHTA, CDR2 FQGNSA. The CDR3 is CASSVGGTYGYTF. The CDR3 DNA is TGTGCCAGCAGCGTAGGGGGGACCTATGGCTACACCTTC.

This clonotype came up once. The chain joins TRBV7-2 to TRBJ1-2, with D possibly being TRBD1 (5 bases). Germline CDR1 SGHTA, CDR2 FQGNSA. The CDR3 loop spans 13 amino acids. Trimming removed 4 bases from V and 4 bases from J, with 10 bases in between. CDR3: CASSSGRLYGYTF. For the CDR3, the DNA is TGTGCCAGCAGCTCGGGACGTCTCTATGGCTACACCTTC. Together with reference TRBV7-2 and TRBJ1-2, the CDR3 gives the full variable domain: GAGVSQSPSNKVTEKGKDVELRCDPISGHTALYWYRQSLGQGLEFLIYFQGNSAPDKSGLPSDRFSAERTGGSVSTLTIQRTQQEDSAVYLCASSSGRLYGYTFGSGTRLTVV.

This clonotype was detected only a few times. This chain's CDR3 is CASRFLTSNTEAFF. In DNA, the CDR3 is TGCGCCAGCCGATTCCTTACCTCGAACACTGAAGCTTTCTTT. The chain employs TRBV5-1 and TRBJ1-1; D is undetermined. The ends were cut back, 7 bases at V and 1 base at J, with 14 bases in the middle. CDR3 length: 14 amino acids. Per the germline V gene, CDR1 is SGHRS and CDR2 is YFSETQ.

There are a few counts of this clonotype. This chain uses TRBV7-9 with TRBJ2-3; 8 bases fit TRBD1. CDR3 length: 17 residues. Looked up from germline, CDR1 is SEHNR and CDR2 is FQNEAQ (reference sequence). The V gene end was trimmed by 2 bases and the J gene end by 5 bases; junction bases not matched to a gene: 12. Here the CDR3 reads CASSLNRWQGAEDTQYF. CDR3 sequence (DNA): TGTGCCAGCAGCTTAAATAGGTGGCAGGGGGCAGAAGATACGCAGTATTTT.

This sequence joins TRBV5-1 and TRBJ1-2; 9 bases are shared with TRBD1. The germline CDR1 and CDR2 sequences are SGHRS and YFSETQ. The CDR3 is made up of 14 amino acids. J was trimmed by 8 bases and V by 3 bases; bases with no gene match: 8. DNA of the CDR3: TGCGCCAGCAGCTGGGACAGGGCCGGCCGGGGCTACACCTTC. This translates into CASSWDRAGRGYTF.

CDR3: CASSLLSRALQFF. CDR3 DNA: TGTGCCAGCAGCCTCCTATCGAGGGCTTTGCAGTTCTTC. The V call is TRBV12-3 or TRBV12-4, the J call TRBJ2-1; D possibly corresponds to TRBD2 (5 bases). V gave up 6 bases and J gave up 12 bases, with 18 bases separating them. The CDR3 sequence is 13 residues long.

This clonotype was recorded a few times. The rearrangement links TRBV6-1 to TRBJ2-5; D unclear. Germline V gene lookup returns CDR1 MNHNS and CDR2 SASEGT. This CDR3 has 14 residues. V was clipped by 4 bases and J by 2 bases, with 11 bases between them. The CDR3 loop is CASSGGRGQETQYF. In nucleotides, the CDR3 is TGTGCCAGCAGTGGTGGTAGAGGACAAGAGACCCAGTACTTC.

The chain links TRBV12-3 or TRBV12-4 to TRBJ1-1; D is undetermined. With 4 bases removed from V and 4 bases from J, the gap between germline ends came to 10 bases. The CDR3 has 13 residues. For the CDR3, the DNA is TGTGCCAGCAGTTCTGGGAAGGTCACTGAAGCTTTCTTT. This codes for CASSSGKVTEAFF.

This clonotype was seen ten or more times. The CDR3 protein is CSASRLAGDYEQYF. CDR3 sequence (DNA): TGCAGTGCTAGCAGACTAGCGGGGGATTACGAGCAGTACTTC. The chain links TRBV20-1 to TRBJ2-7; TRBD2 aligns across 12 bases. V was pared by 3 bases and J by 4 bases, with 4 bases of the junction left unmatched. The CDR3 is 14 residues long. CDR1 DFQATT and CDR2 SNEGSKA come from the germline V gene (reference sequence).

The chain links TRBV3-1 to TRBJ1-6; D unclear. With 1 base removed from V and 9 bases from J, the gap between germline ends came to 7 bases. The length of the CDR3 is 13 residues. Germline values: CDR1 LGHDT, CDR2 YNNKEL (reference sequence). The CDR3 nucleotides read TGTGCCAGCAGCCAAGGGGGTATTTCACCCCTCCACTTT. Translation: CASSQGGISPLHF.

The chain employs TRBV3-1 and TRBJ2-7; possible D gene TRBD1, 6 bases. V lost 1 base, J lost 3 bases, and 13 bases lay in between. Germline V gene sequence: CDR1 LGHDT, CDR2 YNNKEL (reference sequence). CDR3 length equals 15 residues. CDR3 in amino acids: CASSQARGGFYEQYF. The DNA for the CDR3 is TGTGCCAGCAGCCAAGCCAGGGGTGGCTTCTACGAGCAGTACTTC.